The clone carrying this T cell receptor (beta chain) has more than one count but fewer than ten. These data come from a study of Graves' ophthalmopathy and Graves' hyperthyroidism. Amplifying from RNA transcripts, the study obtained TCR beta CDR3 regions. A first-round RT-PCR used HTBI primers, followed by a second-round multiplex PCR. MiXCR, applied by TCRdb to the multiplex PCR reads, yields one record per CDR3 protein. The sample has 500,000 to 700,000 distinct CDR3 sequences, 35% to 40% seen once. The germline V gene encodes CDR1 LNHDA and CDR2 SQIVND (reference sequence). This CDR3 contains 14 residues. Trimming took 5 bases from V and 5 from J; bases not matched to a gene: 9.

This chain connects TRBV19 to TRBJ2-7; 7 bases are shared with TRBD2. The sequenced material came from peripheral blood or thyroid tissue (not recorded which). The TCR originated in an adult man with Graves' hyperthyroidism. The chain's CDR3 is CASSAGLELHEQYF. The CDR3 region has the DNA TGTGCCAGTAGTGCAGGACTAGAGCTCCACGAGCAGTACTTC. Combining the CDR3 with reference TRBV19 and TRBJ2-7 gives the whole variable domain DGGITQSPKYLFRKEGQNVTLSCEQNLNHDAMYWYRQDPGQGLRLIYYSQIVNDFQKGDIAEGYSVSREKKESFPLTVTSAQKNPTAFYLCASSAGLELHEQYFGPGTRLTVT.